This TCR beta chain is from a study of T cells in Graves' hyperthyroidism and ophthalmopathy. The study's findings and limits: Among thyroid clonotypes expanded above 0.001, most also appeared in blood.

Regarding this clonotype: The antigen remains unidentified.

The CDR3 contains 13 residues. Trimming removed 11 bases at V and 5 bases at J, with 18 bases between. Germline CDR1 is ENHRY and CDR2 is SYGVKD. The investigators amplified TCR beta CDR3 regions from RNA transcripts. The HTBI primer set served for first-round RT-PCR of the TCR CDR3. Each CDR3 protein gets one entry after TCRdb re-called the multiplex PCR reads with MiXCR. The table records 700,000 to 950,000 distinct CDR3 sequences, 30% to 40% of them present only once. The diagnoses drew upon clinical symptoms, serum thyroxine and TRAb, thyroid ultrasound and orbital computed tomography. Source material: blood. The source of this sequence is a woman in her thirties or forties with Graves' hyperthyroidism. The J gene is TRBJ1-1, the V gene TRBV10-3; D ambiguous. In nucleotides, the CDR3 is TGTGCCGGCTGCTACGGTAGAAGGACTGAAGCTTTCTTT. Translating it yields CAGCYGRRTEAFF.